This record covers a single TCR beta chain. The antigen is not known. This sample is drawn from a study of graft-versus-host responses after intestinal transplantation. Study summary: Recipients got multivisceral, liver-intestinal, or isolated intestinal transplants. Once they had received anti-thymocyte globulin induction, all recipients took tacrolimus and steroids for around 3 years.

Study results and limitations: GvH clones turned up in recipient marrow; some had shown up first in ileum or blood. GvH clone levels peaked in circulation, and this peak was associated with early post-transplant HvG declines.

The data were produced by immunoSEQ multiplex PCR, yet TCRdb's version contains in-frame clones alone and is incomplete. The sample has about 100,000 clones, approximately 84% seen once. The source material was unstimulated CD4+ T cells sorted from spleen or lymph node cells, sampled before transplant. This receptor was obtained from a human donor who was the organ donor for an intestinal transplant.

The DNA of the CDR3 is TGTGCCTGGAGTGTACGAATAGATAGTTTCCGACAGGGAGGTGAAGCTTTCTTT. Its protein product is CAWSVRIDSFRQGGEAFF. The chain carries TRBV30 and TRBJ1-1; 7 bases line up with TRBD1. The J segment lost 7 bases and the V segment lost 0 bases, leaving 20 bases of the junction unmatched. Germline CDR1 reads GTSNPN; CDR2 reads SVGIG (reference sequence). This CDR3 is built from 18 residues.